Following are 10 T cell receptor beta chains from one sample sequenced in a study of T cell changes during pregnancy in multiple sclerosis. Repertoires were generated with immunoSEQ multiplex PCR, while TCRdb's copy carries only in-frame clones and drops some. The sample contains roughly 40,000 clones, 85% to 90% of which appear only once. The sequenced sample was CD4+ T cells from peripheral blood mononuclear cells, obtained in the first trimester of pregnancy. The receptors stem from a female donor with multiple sclerosis, enrolled in a pregnancy study.

The rearrangement uses TRBV6-1 and TRBJ1-5; 8 nucleotides match TRBD1. J gave up 6 bases and V 1 base, and 5 bases lay outside the gene matches. The CDR3 consists of 15 residues. Germline-derived CDR1 and CDR2 are MNHNS and SASEGT. DNA of the CDR3: TGTGCCAGCAGTGAAGGGGAGGACAGGGCTCAGCCCCAGCATTTT. Its translation is CASSEGEDRAQPQHF.

The V and J genes are TRBV9 and TRBJ2-2; 9 bases line up with TRBD2. The CDR3 runs to 15 residues. The germline CDR1 and CDR2 sequences are SGDLS and YYNGEE. V was clipped by 2 bases and J by 6 bases; unmatched bases: 5. The CDR3 coding sequence is TGTGCCAGCAGCGTTAGCGGGAGCGCGGCCGGGGAGCTGTTTTTT. Amino acids: CASSVSGSAAGELFF. Looking up the rest from reference TRBV9 and TRBJ2-2 gives the full variable domain: DSGVTQTPKHLITATGQRVTLRCSPRSGDLSVYWYQQSLDQGLQFLIQYYNGEERAKGNILERFSAQQFPDLHSELNLSSLELGDSALYFCASSVSGSAAGELFFGEGSRLTVL.

The CDR3 region is CASSQDGAPGVVSGTTDTQYF. The CDR3 region has the DNA TGTGCCAGCAGCCAAGATGGGGCCCCGGGAGTGGTGTCTGGAACTACAGATACGCAGTATTTT. The chain has TRBV4-2 and TRBJ2-3; maybe TRBD2 (6 bases). The CDR3 runs 21 residues. The V gene lost 0 bases and the J gene lost 3 bases, with 28 bases spanning the gap. CDR1 LGHNA and CDR2 YNFKEQ come from the germline V gene.

The chain uses TRBV6-1 and TRBJ1-1; D may be TRBD1 (6 bases). The V end was cut by 0 bases, the J end by 0 bases, with 11 bases between. Germline values: CDR1 MNHNS, CDR2 SASEGT. The CDR3 is 16 amino acids. In DNA form, the CDR3 reads TGTGCCAGCAGTGAAGCCCGGACAGCCATGAACACTGAAGCTTTCTTT. This codes for CASSEARTAMNTEAFF.

V usage is TRBV5-1 and J usage is TRBJ2-5, with D hard to call. The CDR3 is made up of 12 amino acids. V was pared by 0 bases and J by 7 bases, with 7 bases between. Per germline, CDR1 SGHRS and CDR2 YFSETQ. CDR3 sequence: CASSLATGTQYF. In DNA form, the CDR3 reads TGCGCCAGCAGCTTGGCTACGGGGACCCAGTACTTC.

This chain joins TRBV5-1 and TRBJ2-1; TRBD2 matches 8 bases. V shed 1 base, J shed 9 bases, and the junction held 3 bases outside the gene matches. The length of the CDR3 is 13 residues. Looked up from germline, CDR1 is SGHRS and CDR2 is YFSETQ. The chain's CDR3 is CASSLTSGVEQFF. The CDR3 DNA is TGCGCCAGCAGCTTGACTAGCGGAGTTGAGCAGTTCTTC.

The chain has TRBV30 and TRBJ1-5; D is unclear. Germline CDR1 reads GTSNPN; CDR2 reads SVGIG (reference sequence). This CDR3 is built from 12 residues. V was clipped by 2 bases and J by 8 bases, with 10 bases between them. The CDR3 DNA sequence: TGTGCCTGGAGTCAACCTCGGGAGCCCCAGCATTTT. Encoded protein: CAWSQPREPQHF. Full variable domain (missing parts from reference TRBV30 and TRBJ1-5): SQTIHQWPATLVQPVGSPLSLECTVEGTSNPNLYWYRQAAGRGLQLLFYSVGIGQISSEVPQNLSASRPQDRQFILSSKKLLLSDSGFYLCAWSQPREPQHFGDGTRLSIL.

This clone was detected only once. The CDR3 bases are TGCGCCAGCAGCGCTGCTGGACTGACCTATGGCTACACCTTC. Its protein is CASSAAGLTYGYTF. The rearrangement uses TRBV5-1 and TRBJ1-2; D is uncertain. Deletions cut 4 bases from V and 4 bases from J, with 14 bases between. Germline CDR1 SGHRS, CDR2 YFSETQ. The CDR3 is made up of 14 amino acids.

V is TRBV6-5 and J is TRBJ2-7; 11 nucleotides match TRBD2. In germline, CDR1 is MNHEY, CDR2 SVGAGI. Germline trimming cut 6 bases from V and 6 bases from J; bases unmatched to any gene: 4. This CDR3 is 13 amino acids long. The CDR3: CASRLGLAAEQYF. DNA of the CDR3: TGTGCCAGCAGGCTGGGACTAGCGGCCGAGCAGTACTTC.

The rearrangement uses TRBV2 and TRBJ2-1, with 10 bases identical to TRBD2. This CDR3 contains 15 residues. The V segment lost 6 bases and the J segment 6 bases; nucleotides outside the gene matches: 8. CDR1 is SNHLY and CDR2 is FYNNEI in the germline V gene. The CDR3 loop is CASSKLAGSPNEQFF. The CDR3 nucleotides read TGTGCCAGCAGCAAACTAGCGGGATCACCCAATGAGCAGTTCTTC.